This T cell receptor beta chain was recovered during a study of cytomegalovirus exposure and HLA in healthy donors. Primers for the PCR totalled 60 Vbeta and 13 Jbeta. Assay used: immunoSEQ multiplex PCR; TCRdb lists only in-frame clones, some missing. This table has roughly 120,000 clones, more than 60% appearing once. CDR1 and CDR2 (germline): SGHTA, FQGTGA. The CDR3 consists of 16 residues. The J segment lost 6 bases and the V segment lost 1 base, leaving 7 bases of the junction unmatched. Sequenced: PBMCs. This sequence originates from a woman in her sixties or seventies in good health and CMV-seropositive. The chain employs TRBV7-3 and TRBJ2-1, with 9 bases lining up with TRBD2. This CDR3 reads CASSLMGSGSSNEQFF. The CDR3 DNA is TGTGCCAGCAGCTTAATGGGTAGCGGGAGCAGCAATGAGCAGTTCTTC.